Presented here are 30 T cell receptor beta chains from one specimen sequenced in a study of early T cells in non-severe SARS-CoV-2 infection. Using its own MiXCR run on the 5' RACE reads, TCRdb lists one record per CDR3 protein. The table includes about 79,000 distinct CDR3 sequences, over 10% detected once. The specimen sequenced was whole blood. These receptors all stem from an adult who was a healthcare worker with PCR-confirmed SARS-CoV-2 infection or an uninfected control (not recorded which).

This clonotype was recorded at least ten times. The chain recombines TRBV29-1 with TRBJ2-1, with 9 bases that match TRBD2. Germline V gene lookup returns CDR1 SQVTM and CDR2 ANQGSEA. Trimming cost V 4 bases and J 2 bases; bases outside gene matches: 3. CDR3 length equals 14 residues. The CDR3 region is CSVGGTSPYNEQFF. The CDR3 region has the DNA TGCAGCGTTGGCGGGACTAGCCCCTACAATGAGCAGTTCTTC.

This clonotype was recorded a few times. The CDR3 spells CSARDPVTNEQFF. CDR3 sequence (DNA): TGCAGTGCTAGAGACCCGGTTACCAATGAGCAGTTCTTC. V gene TRBV20-1 combines with J gene TRBJ2-1, with D hard to call. This CDR3 is built from 13 residues. Germline CDR1 reads DFQATT; CDR2 reads SNEGSKA (reference sequence). Deletions cut 0 bases from V and 6 bases from J, with 9 bases between.

The V gene is TRBV20-1, the J gene TRBJ1-2, with 9 bases lining up with TRBD1. The CDR3 covers 13 residues. With 6 bases clipped from V and 5 bases from J, the junction kept 7 bases outside the gene matches. Germline values: CDR1 DFQATT, CDR2 SNEGSKA (reference sequence). This chain's CDR3 is CSAPGQGGYGYTF. CDR3 in DNA: TGCAGTGCGCCGGGACAGGGAGGATATGGCTACACCTTC.

The chain uses TRBV5-1 and TRBJ2-3, with D tentatively TRBD1 (6 bases). This CDR3 comprises 14 residues. Germline values: CDR1 SGHRS, CDR2 YFSETQ. V shed 5 bases and J shed 0 bases, with 10 bases lying between them. The CDR3 here is CASRPQGSTDTQYF. The CDR3 DNA sequence: TGCGCCAGCAGACCACAGGGTAGCACAGATACGCAGTATTTT.

Many counts were recorded for this clonotype. This chain joins TRBV7-2 and TRBJ2-3; perhaps TRBD1 as D (6 bases). The V and J ends lost 5 bases and 4 bases respectively, with 16 bases between them. CDR1 and CDR2 from the germline V gene are SGHTA and FQGNSA. The CDR3 has 15 amino acids. The CDR3: CASSPQGSKADTQYF. CDR3 bases: TGTGCCAGCAGCCCACAGGGATCGAAGGCAGATACGCAGTATTTT.

Only a few counts were recorded for this clonotype. V usage is TRBV4-2 and J usage is TRBJ1-2; 11 bases align to TRBD1. This CDR3 is 15 amino acids long. Germline CDR1 is LGHNA and CDR2 is YNFKEQ. V dropped 4 bases and J dropped 6; count of bases not matched to a gene: 7. The CDR3 DNA reads as TGTGCCAGCAGCCTGACCGGGACAGGGGGTCATGGCTACACCTTC. Translated: CASSLTGTGGHGYTF.

V is TRBV20-1 and J is TRBJ2-5; 8 bases agree with TRBD1. CDR3 length: 13 amino acids. Germline lookup yields CDR1 DFQATT and CDR2 SNEGSKA (reference sequence). V was clipped by 7 bases and J by 2 bases; unmatched bases: 6. The CDR3 DNA is TGCAGTGGATCGCACAGGGGGCAAGAGACCCAGTACTTC. Translating it yields CSGSHRGQETQYF.

The chain employs TRBV29-1 and TRBJ2-4, with D possibly matching TRBD1 (5 bases). This CDR3 has 14 amino acids. Germline assignment: CDR1 SQVTM and CDR2 ANQGSEA. V was clipped by 4 bases and J by 0 bases, with 10 bases between them. This CDR3 reads CSVGDRLAKNIQYF. In DNA form, the CDR3 reads TGCAGCGTTGGAGACAGACTAGCCAAAAACATTCAGTACTTC.

The chain combines TRBV29-1 with TRBJ1-1; D remains ambiguous. The CDR3 length is 13 residues. Germline loops: CDR1 SQVTM, CDR2 ANQGSEA. Trimming pared 3 bases from V and 5 bases from J, leaving 13 bases between. Here the CDR3 DNA reads TGCAGCGTTGACCTCATCATTGGGACTGAAGCTTTCTTT. As protein: CSVDLIIGTEAFF.

This clonotype turned up a few times. This chain connects TRBV7-3 to TRBJ2-5, with D maybe TRBD2 (6 bases). Germline values: CDR1 SGHTA, CDR2 FQGTGA. The V end was cut by 1 base, the J end by 4 bases, with 10 bases between. The CDR3 sequence is 14 residues long. The CDR3 nucleotides read TGTGCCAGCAGCTTAAGCGGGGCCGGAGAGACCCAGTACTTC. Translating gives CASSLSGAGETQYF.

The chain uses TRBV5-1 and TRBJ2-3, with no clear D. The CDR3 has 13 amino acids. The V gene's germline CDR1 is SGHRS and CDR2 YFSETQ. The germline V and J ends were trimmed by 0 bases and 5 bases, with 7 bases remaining between them. The CDR3 nucleotides read TGCGCCAGCAGCTTGGTAGGGAAAGATACGCAGTATTTT. This gives the protein CASSLVGKDTQYF.

This clonotype was seen ten or more times. The J gene is TRBJ2-1, the V gene TRBV20-1, with a tentative D call TRBD2 (5 bases). The length of the CDR3 is 10 residues. Germline V gives CDR1 DFQATT, CDR2 SNEGSKA (reference sequence). The CDR3 DNA reads as TGCAGGACCGGAGGCCTGATTCAGTTCTTC. It codes for CRTGGLIQFF.

This clonotype has a handful of counts. The chain joins TRBV7-9 to TRBJ2-2; D possibly matches TRBD1 or TRBD2 (5 bases each). Germline values: CDR1 SEHNR, CDR2 FQNEAQ (reference sequence). Deletions cut 5 bases from V and 1 base from J, with 14 bases between. The CDR3 runs 16 residues. The CDR3 loop reads CASSDLGELNTGELFF. The CDR3 bases are TGTGCCAGCAGCGATTTAGGGGAGTTGAACACCGGGGAGCTGTTTTTT.

The chain couples TRBV27 to TRBJ1-4; tentative D call: TRBD1 (5 bases). Trimming took 2 bases from V and 5 from J, leaving 18 bases between them. From germline, CDR1 is MNHEY and CDR2 SMNVEV (reference sequence). This CDR3 spans 17 amino acids. The DNA of the CDR3 is TGTGCCAGCAGTTTAAGGGGATTTGGCCGACGCAATGAAAAACTGTTTTTT. It yields the protein CASSLRGFGRRNEKLFF.

The rearrangement links TRBV5-1 to TRBJ1-2; perhaps TRBD1 as D (5 bases). There are 17 residues in the CDR3. V dropped 3 bases and J dropped 0 bases, with 18 bases sitting between them. Per the germline V gene, CDR1 is SGHRS and CDR2 is YFSETQ. CDR3 bases: TGCGCCAGCAGCTGGAGTTGGGGCCCTAACCCTAACTATGGCTACACCTTC. Translating it yields CASSWSWGPNPNYGYTF. Full variable domain (remainder filled in from reference TRBV5-1 and TRBJ1-2): KAGVTQTPRYLIKTRGQQVTLSCSPISGHRSVSWYQQTPGQGLQFLFEYFSETQRNKGNFPGRFSGRQFSNSRSEMNVSTLELGDSALYLCASSWSWGPNPNYGYTFGSGTRLTVV.

In its sample, this clonotype was seen a few times. The rearrangement joins TRBV7-6 to TRBJ2-1; tentatively, D is TRBD1 or TRBD2 (5 bases each). V was pared by 1 base and J by 5 bases, with 6 bases between. The germline V gene has CDR1 SGHVS and CDR2 FNYEAQ. This CDR3 is built from 13 residues. CDR3 nucleotides: TGTGCCAGCAGCTTAGGGGACGACAATGAGCAGTTCTTC. Translating gives CASSLGDDNEQFF.

The chain couples TRBV9 to TRBJ2-7; no firm D call. The germline CDR1 and CDR2 sequences are SGDLS and YYNGEE. The ends were cut back, 0 bases at V and 1 base at J, with 5 bases in the middle. The CDR3 is 13 residues long. Written as DNA, the CDR3 is TGTGCCAGCAGCGTAGGACTGTCCTACGAGCAGTACTTC. Residues: CASSVGLSYEQYF. The whole variable domain, filled in from reference TRBV9 and TRBJ2-7, reads DSGVTQTPKHLITATGQRVTLRCSPRSGDLSVYWYQQSLDQGLQFLIQYYNGEERAKGNILERFSAQQFPDLHSELNLSSLELGDSALYFCASSVGLSYEQYFGPGTRLTVT.

V usage is TRBV18 and J usage is TRBJ1-1, with D possibly TRBD1 on 6 matching bases. The CDR3 runs to 13 residues. Per the germline V gene, CDR1 is KGHSH and CDR2 is LQKENI. The V gene lost 2 bases and the J gene lost 7 bases, with 11 bases spanning the gap. The CDR3 region is CASSPLKDSEAFF. Written as DNA, the CDR3 is TGTGCCAGCTCACCATTAAAGGACAGTGAAGCTTTCTTT. Based on the CDR3 plus reference TRBV18 and TRBJ1-1, the full variable domain is NAGVMQNPRHLVRRRGQEARLRCSPMKGHSHVYWYRQLPEEGLKFMVYLQKENIIDESGMPKERFSAEFPKEGPSILRIQQVVRGDSAAYFCASSPLKDSEAFFGQGTRLTVV.

This clonotype was seen repeatedly, ten times or more. This rearrangement joins TRBV29-1 to TRBJ2-1; D is perhaps TRBD1 (5 bases). This CDR3 is 15 amino acids long. Trimming removed 0 bases from V and 8 bases from J, with 17 bases in between. Germline-derived CDR1 and CDR2 are SQVTM and ANQGSEA. CDR3 coding DNA: TGCAGCGTTGAAGAATTGGGGCTAGGTGTGGATGAGCAGTTCTTC. Its translation: CSVEELGLGVDEQFF.

This clonotype appeared many times. This CDR3 reads CASATAPRGTQYF. The CDR3 DNA sequence: TGTGCCAGTGCTACTGCACCGAGGGGTACGCAGTATTTT. The genes are TRBV2 and TRBJ2-3; possibly TRBD1 or TRBD2 for D (5 bases each). V lost 9 bases, J lost 8 bases, and 18 bases lay in between. The CDR3 length is 13 residues. Per the germline V gene, CDR1 is SNHLY and CDR2 is FYNNEI.

CDR3 sequence: CASSYGVVSGSSYNSPLHF. CDR3 nucleotides: TGTGCCAGCAGTTACGGGGTGGTGTCAGGTAGCTCCTATAATTCACCCCTCCACTTT. The chain links TRBV6-5 to TRBJ1-6, with D hard to call. The CDR3 contains 19 residues. CDR1 MNHEY and CDR2 SVGAGI come from the germline V gene. Trimming removed 2 bases at V and 0 bases at J, with 17 bases between.

This clonotype was picked up a small number of times. The chain uses TRBV3-1 and TRBJ1-5; D remains unclear. Trimming shortened V by 5 bases and J by 5 bases, and 10 bases separated the two germline ends. CDR1 and CDR2 (germline): LGHDT, YNNKEL (reference sequence). CDR3 length equals 13 residues. CDR3 sequence reads: CASSSQYHQPQHF. The CDR3 DNA sequence: TGTGCCAGCAGCTCCCAGTATCATCAGCCCCAGCATTTT.

This clonotype appeared many times. This sequence joins TRBV28 and TRBJ1-2; D call uncertain. There are 12 residues in the CDR3. Germline CDR1 and CDR2: MDHEN and SYDVKM. The V end lost 8 bases, the J end lost 4 bases, and 11 bases lay between the germline ends. The CDR3 reads CASQSDRYGYTF. The CDR3 DNA reads as TGTGCCAGCCAATCAGATCGCTATGGCTACACCTTC.

The chain recombines TRBV7-8 with TRBJ1-2; 9 bases map to TRBD1. Germline values: CDR1 SGHVS, CDR2 FQNEAQ. Germline trimming cut 1 base from V and 4 bases from J; bases unmatched to any gene: 7. This CDR3 spans 16 amino acids. CDR3 DNA: TGTGCCAGCAGCTTAGAAGGGACAGGGAGACTCTATGGCTACACCTTC. This gives the protein CASSLEGTGRLYGYTF.

The table lists this clonotype with many counts. The V call is TRBV5-1, the J call TRBJ1-1, with a tentative D call TRBD1 (6 bases). The CDR3 covers 13 residues. Germline values: CDR1 SGHRS, CDR2 YFSETQ. V lost 4 bases and J 1 base, leaving 8 bases between the germline ends. CDR3: CASSQGQNTEAFF. For the CDR3, the DNA is TGCGCCAGCAGCCAGGGACAGAACACTGAAGCTTTCTTT.

The V gene is TRBV3-1, the J gene TRBJ1-1; 9 bases are a match to TRBD1. V dropped 4 bases and J dropped 9; count of bases not matched to a gene: 6. This CDR3 spans 13 amino acids. Germline V gene lookup returns CDR1 LGHDT and CDR2 YNNKEL (reference sequence). The DNA of the CDR3 is TGTGCCAGCAGCCCGGGACAGGGTGTAAAAGCTTTCTTT. Translation gives CASSPGQGVKAFF.

This clonotype came up a few times. V and J are TRBV12-2 and TRBJ2-3; TRBD2 is the table's D call, not checked against the DNA. TRBV12-2 corresponds to a pseudogene. The CDR3 spans 13 residues. The CDR3 here is CRGGRKGADTQYF. CDR3 nucleotide sequence: TGCCGGGGGGGCCGTAAAGGGGCAGATACGCAGTATTTT.

This clonotype was detected a few times. The chain combines TRBV28 with TRBJ2-4, with 12 positions matching TRBD1. The V gene end was trimmed by 3 bases and the J gene end by 8 bases; junction bases not matched to a gene: 8. Germline CDR1 and CDR2: MDHEN and SYDVKM. The CDR3 extends over 16 amino acids. CDR3: CASSFRGQGALDIQYF. CDR3 sequence (DNA): TGTGCCAGCAGTTTTAGGGGACAGGGGGCGTTGGACATTCAGTACTTC.

This clonotype was found many times. The chain has TRBV12-3 or TRBV12-4 and TRBJ1-2; D uncertain. The CDR3 loop spans 13 amino acids. V was clipped by 3 bases and J by 5 bases, with 10 bases between them. CDR3 bases: TGTGCCAGCAGTTTGGAGAGACCGTATGGCTACACCTTC. Translating gives CASSLERPYGYTF.

There are many counts of this clonotype. The V gene is TRBV5-4, the J gene TRBJ2-3, with a tentative D call TRBD2 (6 bases). Germline V CDR1 and CDR2: SGHNT, YYREEE (reference sequence). Trimming removed 0 bases at V and 6 bases at J, with 11 bases between. There are 14 residues in the CDR3. The CDR3 protein is CASSLGRDIDTQYF. Here the CDR3 DNA reads TGTGCCAGCAGCTTGGGGCGGGATATCGATACGCAGTATTTT.